The 8 T cell receptor beta chains below were found in one sample sequenced in a study of breast tumors, draining lymph nodes, adjacent tissues. Breast cancer patients provided tissue from their axillary draining lymph nodes. TCRdb itself ran the multiplex PCR reads through MiXCR, one entry per CDR3 protein. The repertoire holds about 220,000 distinct CDR3 sequences, with around 34% as singletons. Sequencing was performed on axillary lymph node tissue. Source of these receptors: a female donor with breast cancer. Some clones in this sample may be carry-over from other donors' samples.

In regard to this clonotype: A much larger clone is a single base away; this may be a read error. This chain connects TRBV19 to TRBJ2-7, with D unresolved. CDR3 length equals 11 residues. The germline gives CDR1 LNHDA, CDR2 SQIVND (reference sequence). V lost 7 bases, J lost 3 bases, and 7 bases lay in between. DNA of the CDR3: TGTGCCAGTACGAATTTCTACGAGCAGTACTTC. Protein product: CASTNFYEQYF.

In this sample, this clonotype turned up many times. A junction boundary mismatches the germline segment, possibly from a read error. The rearrangement links TRBV24-1 to TRBJ2-1; possible D gene TRBD2, 6 bases. Germline CDR1 reads KGHDR; CDR2 reads SFDVKD. The CDR3 covers 13 residues. The CDR3 loop is CATAGSTYNEQVF. The CDR3 DNA reads TGTGCCACCGCCGGGAGTACCTACAATGAGCAGGTCTTC.

Comments on this clonotype: At one boundary the junction diverges from the germline segment, which might be a read error. The rearrangement uses TRBV10-2 and TRBJ2-7; the D gene is possibly TRBD1 (6 bases). Germline-derived CDR1 and CDR2 are WSHSY and SAAADI. The CDR3 sequence is 14 residues long. In DNA form, the CDR3 reads TGCACCAGCAGTGAGGGGGTTCTTCCCTACGAGCAGTACTTC. Translating it yields CTSSEGVLPYEQYF.

V gene TRBV20-1 combines with J gene TRBJ2-3, with a weak D call TRBD1 (6 bases). Germline V gene sequence: CDR1 DFQATT, CDR2 SNEGSKA (reference sequence). Trimming pared 6 bases from V and 2 bases from J, leaving 18 bases between. This CDR3 comprises 15 residues. This chain's CDR3 is CSATQGFPYTDTQYF. CDR3 nucleotide sequence: TGCAGTGCCACACAGGGATTTCCATACACAGATACGCAGTATTTT.

The CDR3 loop is CASSPGSGANVLTF. The CDR3 bases are TGTGCCAGCAGCCCAGGGTCCGGGGCCAACGTCCTGACTTTC. The chain carries TRBV6-2 or TRBV6-3 and TRBJ2-6; perhaps TRBD1 as D (5 bases). Trimming left V 6 bases short and J 4 bases short, with 10 bases between. Germline loops: CDR1 MNHEY, CDR2 SVGEGT. The CDR3 runs 14 residues.

This clonotype was recorded a few times. This chain uses TRBV27 with TRBJ2-3; 10 bases align to TRBD2. V gave up 3 bases and J gave up 1 base; unmatched junction bases: 1. Per germline, CDR1 MNHEY and CDR2 SMNVEV (reference sequence). The CDR3 runs 15 residues. CDR3 loop: CASSFGTSGTDTQYF. Written as DNA, the CDR3 is TGTGCCAGCAGTTTCGGGACTAGCGGCACAGATACGCAGTATTTT.

This clonotype has at least ten counts. The chain recombines TRBV5-1 with TRBJ2-7; 7 nucleotides align to TRBD2. The CDR3 spans 20 residues. V lost 0 bases, J lost 1 base, and 19 bases stayed unmatched. Germline loops: CDR1 SGHRS, CDR2 YFSETQ. The CDR3 is CASSLDPLAGVSYVSYEQYF. CDR3 nucleotide sequence: TGCGCCAGCAGCTTGGACCCCCTTGCGGGAGTAAGTTATGTGTCCTACGAGCAGTACTTC.

The rearrangement uses TRBV7-8 and TRBJ2-3; 7 positions match TRBD1. V lost 5 bases and J lost 10; bases outside the gene matches: 6. Germline V lookup: CDR1 SGHVS, CDR2 FQNEAQ. CDR3 length: 12 residues. The DNA of the CDR3 is TGTGCCAGCAGCCCTAGCACAGGGGCGCAGTATTTT. It encodes CASSPSTGAQYF.